These 5 T cell receptor beta chains share one sample of origin, sequenced in a study of blood T cell repertoires in COVID-19. Profiling relied on immunoSEQ multiplex PCR, and the TCRdb table lists in-frame clones only, not all of them. This sample yields tens of thousands of clones, of which roughly four fifths are seen a single time; about 7.2% belongs to the top ten. Sequences were obtained from peripheral blood. These receptors came from a man in his sixties with active COVID-19.

The chain recombines TRBV24-1 with TRBJ2-7, with TRBD1 as a possible D gene (6 bases). Germline CDR1 and CDR2: KGHDR and SFDVKD. The V and J ends lost 4 bases and 3 bases respectively, with 15 bases between them. This CDR3 has 15 amino acids. CDR3 amino acids: CATSDRGQSLYEQYF. The CDR3 DNA reads TGTGCCACCAGTGACCGAGGACAGTCTCTCTACGAGCAGTACTTC.

The chain joins TRBV14 to TRBJ2-7, with TRBD1 identical over 7 bases. With V trimmed by 1 base and J by 6 bases, 9 bases remained unmatched. Looked up from germline, CDR1 is SGHDN and CDR2 is FVKESK. The CDR3 contains 15 residues. The CDR3: CASSQATGSTGEQYF. In DNA form, the CDR3 reads TGTGCCAGCAGCCAAGCGACAGGGAGTACGGGCGAGCAGTACTTC.

This chain connects TRBV3-1 (or the pseudogene TRBV3-2) to TRBJ2-3; D might be TRBD1 (5 bases). The CDR3 consists of 14 residues. CDR1 and CDR2 from the germline V gene are LGHDT and YNNKEL (reference sequence). The V and J ends lost 4 bases and 0 bases respectively, with 8 bases between them. CDR3 DNA: TGTGCCAGCAGCCCGACAGTTAGCACAGATACGCAGTATTTT. This gives the protein CASSPTVSTDTQYF.

This clone was counted only a few times. The V call is TRBV25-1, the J call TRBJ2-7; D may be TRBD1 (5 bases). CDR1 is MGHDK, CDR2 SYGVNS, per germline. The CDR3 extends over 12 amino acids. The CDR3 is CTTPGQAYEQYF. For the CDR3, the DNA is TGTACGACCCCTGGACAAGCCTACGAGCAGTACTTC.

The chain combines TRBV12-3 or TRBV12-4 with TRBJ2-1; possible D gene TRBD2, 5 bases. V lost 2 bases to trimming and J lost 6 bases, with 8 bases between them. This CDR3 has 13 residues. The CDR3 loop reads CASSLTRTNEQFF. The CDR3 DNA is TGTGCCAGCAGTTTAACTAGGACCAATGAGCAGTTCTTC.